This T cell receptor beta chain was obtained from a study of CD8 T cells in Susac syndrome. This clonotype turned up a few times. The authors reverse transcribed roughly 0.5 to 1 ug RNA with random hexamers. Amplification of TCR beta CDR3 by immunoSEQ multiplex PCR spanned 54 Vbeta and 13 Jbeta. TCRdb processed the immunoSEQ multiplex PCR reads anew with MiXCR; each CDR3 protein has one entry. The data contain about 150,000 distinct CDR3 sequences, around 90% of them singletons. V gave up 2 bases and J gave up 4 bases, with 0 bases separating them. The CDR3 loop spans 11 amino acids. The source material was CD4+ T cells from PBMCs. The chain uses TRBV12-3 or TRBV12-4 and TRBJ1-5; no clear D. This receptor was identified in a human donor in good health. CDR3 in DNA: TGTGCCAGCAGTTTAAATCAGCCCCAGCATTTT. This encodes CASSLNQPQHF.